This TCR beta chain was found in a study of graft-versus-host responses after intestinal transplantation. Whole-study context: Recipients were all induced with anti-thymocyte globulin, then given tacrolimus and steroids for roughly three years. General observations from the study: Allografts from individuals with graft-donor T cell macrochimerism displayed high graft-versus-host to host-versus-graft clonal ratios. The recipient marrow held GvH clones, and some of them showed up first in ileum or blood.

The CDR3 is 14 amino acids. The V and J ends lost 10 bases and 2 bases respectively, with 18 bases between them. Germline V gene lookup returns CDR1 ENHRY and CDR2 SYGVKD. TCRdb's copy holds only in-frame clones and misses some; the assay was immunoSEQ multiplex PCR. The sample holds under 95,000 clones, roughly 85% seen once. This clone was found once. Its antigen is as yet unknown. The receptor's source is a human donor who received an intestinal transplant. The V and J genes are TRBV10-3 and TRBJ2-7, with D possibly being TRBD1 (5 bases). The material sequenced was unstimulated CD4+ T cells sorted from spleen or lymph node cells, taken before intestinal transplant. This CDR3 is CATAFRQGTYEQYF. The CDR3 DNA reads TGTGCCACCGCTTTTCGGCAGGGAACCTACGAGCAGTACTTC.